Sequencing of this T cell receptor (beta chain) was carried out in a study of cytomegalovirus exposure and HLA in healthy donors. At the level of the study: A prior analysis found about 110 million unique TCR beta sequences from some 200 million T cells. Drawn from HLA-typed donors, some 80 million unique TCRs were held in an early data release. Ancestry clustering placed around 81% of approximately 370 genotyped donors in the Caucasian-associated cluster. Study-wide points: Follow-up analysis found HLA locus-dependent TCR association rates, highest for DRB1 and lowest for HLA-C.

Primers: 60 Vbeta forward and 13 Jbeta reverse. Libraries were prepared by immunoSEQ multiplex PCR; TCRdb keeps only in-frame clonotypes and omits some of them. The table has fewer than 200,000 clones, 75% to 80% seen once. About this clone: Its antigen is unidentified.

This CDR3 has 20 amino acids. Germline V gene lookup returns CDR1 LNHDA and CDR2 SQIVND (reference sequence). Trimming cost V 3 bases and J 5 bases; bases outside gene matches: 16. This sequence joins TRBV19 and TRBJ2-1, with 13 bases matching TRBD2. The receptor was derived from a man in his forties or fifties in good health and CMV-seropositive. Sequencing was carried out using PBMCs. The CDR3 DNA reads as TGTGCCAGTAGTATCCACGTCCGGACTAGCGGGGGCGTTCGGCACAATGAGCAGTTCTTC. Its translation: CASSIHVRTSGGVRHNEQFF. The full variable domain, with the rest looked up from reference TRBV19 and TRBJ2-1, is DGGITQSPKYLFRKEGQNVTLSCEQNLNHDAMYWYRQDPGQGLRLIYYSQIVNDFQKGDIAEGYSVSREKKESFPLTVTSAQKNPTAFYLCASSIHVRTSGGVRHNEQFFGPGTRLTVL.